This is a list of T cell receptor beta chains from one sample in a study of blood T cell repertoires in COVID-19. Measured with immunoSEQ multiplex PCR; TCRdb has only the in-frame clones, and not every one. The table records over 250,000 clones, around nine tenths of them present only once. Sequencing input: peripheral blood. These TCRs come from a woman aged 40 to 50 who had recovered from COVID-19. Each CDR3 is given with its conserved first and last residue. The D gene is left open where the match is weak. A clone size is listed for some rows: how often the clone was seen (once, few, many), or a class if it is expanded.

CDR3 length: 13; V gene: TRBV29-1; J gene: TRBJ1-1; clone size: .; D gene: TRBD1; CDR3 protein: CSVSGGRNTEAFF; CDR3 DNA: TGCAGCGTTTCAGGGGGGAGGAACACTGAAGCTTTCTTT
CDR3 length: 14; V gene: TRBV7-2; J gene: TRBJ1-2; clone size: .; D gene: TRBD1; CDR3 protein: CASSFQGQGGGYTF; CDR3 DNA: TGTGCCAGCAGCTTCCAGGGACAGGGGGGCGGCTACACCTTC
CDR3 length: 14; V gene: TRBV2; J gene: TRBJ1-5; clone size: .; D gene: .; CDR3 protein: CASSESGEYQPQHF; CDR3 DNA: TGTGCCAGCAGTGAATCGGGGGAGTATCAGCCCCAGCATTTT
CDR3 length: 14; V gene: TRBV2; J gene: TRBJ2-1; clone size: .; D gene: .; CDR3 protein: CASRGALAANEQFF; CDR3 DNA: TGTGCCAGCAGGGGGGCCTTAGCCGCCAATGAGCAGTTCTTC
CDR3 length: 17; V gene: TRBV7-2; J gene: TRBJ1-3; clone size: .; D gene: .; CDR3 protein: CASSHRGGPSSGNTIYF; CDR3 DNA: TGTGCCAGCAGCCACCGGGGGGGGCCAAGCTCTGGAAACACCATATATTTT
CDR3 length: 15; V gene: TRBV9; J gene: TRBJ2-5; clone size: .; D gene: .; CDR3 protein: CASSVWGETTETQYF; CDR3 DNA: TGTGCCAGCAGCGTATGGGGGGAGACCACAGAGACCCAGTACTTC
CDR3 length: 13; V gene: TRBV5-6; J gene: TRBJ2-1; clone size: .; D gene: TRBD1; CDR3 protein: CASSLTGQGEQFF; CDR3 DNA: TGTGCCAGCAGCTTGACCGGACAGGGCGAGCAGTTCTTC
CDR3 length: 13; V gene: TRBV5-8; J gene: TRBJ2-7; clone size: .; D gene: .; CDR3 protein: CASSSPPGYEQYF; CDR3 DNA: TGTGCCAGCAGCTCTCCACCCGGCTACGAGCAGTACTTC
CDR3 length: 13; V gene: TRBV24-1; J gene: TRBJ1-2; clone size: .; D gene: .; CDR3 protein: CATSEPTRGGYTF; CDR3 DNA: TGTGCCACCAGTGAGCCGACCAGGGGCGGCTACACCTTC
CDR3 length: 13; V gene: TRBV6-6; J gene: TRBJ1-1; clone size: .; D gene: TRBD1; CDR3 protein: CASSPTGGTEAFF; CDR3 DNA: TGTGCCAGCAGCCCCACAGGGGGCACTGAAGCTTTCTTT
CDR3 length: 13; V gene: TRBV10-3; J gene: TRBJ1-5; clone size: .; D gene: TRBD1; CDR3 protein: CATSQGVSQPQHF; CDR3 DNA: TGTGCCACCTCACAGGGGGTTAGTCAGCCCCAGCATTTT
CDR3 length: 18; V gene: TRBV11-2; J gene: TRBJ2-2; clone size: .; D gene: TRBD2; CDR3 protein: CASSPGTSGDPNTGELFF; CDR3 DNA: TGTGCCAGCAGCCCCGGGACTAGCGGGGACCCGAACACCGGGGAGCTGTTTTTT
CDR3 length: 19; V gene: TRBV7-2; J gene: TRBJ1-6; clone size: many; D gene: .; CDR3 protein: CASSQRAPGVAQGNSPLHF; CDR3 DNA: TGTGCCAGCAGCCAGAGGGCCCCGGGGGTGGCCCAGGGAAATTCACCCCTCCACTTT
CDR3 length: 13; V gene: TRBV28; J gene: TRBJ1-2; clone size: once; D gene: .; CDR3 protein: CASSFRGPYGYTF; CDR3 DNA: TGTGCCAGCAGTTTCAGGGGCCCCTATGGCTACACCTTC
CDR3 length: 15; V gene: TRBV3-1/TRBV3-2; J gene: TRBJ1-5; clone size: .; D gene: TRBD1; CDR3 protein: CASSQYAGGNQPQHF; CDR3 DNA: TGTGCCAGCAGCCAGTACGCAGGGGGTAATCAGCCCCAGCATTTT
CDR3 length: 14; V gene: TRBV29-1; J gene: TRBJ1-1; clone size: .; D gene: TRBD1; CDR3 protein: CSVAGTGGFAEAFF; CDR3 DNA: TGCAGCGTAGCCGGGACAGGGGGCTTCGCTGAAGCTTTCTTT
CDR3 length: 14; V gene: TRBV2; J gene: TRBJ1-1; clone size: .; D gene: TRBD1; CDR3 protein: CASSNRDRGTEAFF; CDR3 DNA: TGTGCCAGCAGTAACCGGGACAGGGGGACTGAAGCTTTCTTT
CDR3 length: 13; V gene: TRBV27; J gene: TRBJ1-2; clone size: .; D gene: .; CDR3 protein: CASSAAVAAGYTF; CDR3 DNA: TGTGCCAGCAGCGCAGCGGTGGCCGCTGGCTACACCTTC
CDR3 length: 15; V gene: TRBV7-2; J gene: TRBJ2-4; clone size: .; D gene: .; CDR3 protein: CASSPRERAKNIQYF; CDR3 DNA: TGTGCCAGCAGCCCCCGGGAGAGGGCCAAAAACATTCAGTACTTC
CDR3 length: 15; V gene: TRBV3-1/TRBV3-2; J gene: TRBJ1-1; clone size: .; D gene: .; CDR3 protein: CASSRGGNLNTEAFF; CDR3 DNA: TGTGCCAGCAGCCGCGGGGGGAACCTGAACACTGAAGCTTTCTTT
CDR3 length: 14; V gene: TRBV2; J gene: TRBJ2-1; clone size: once; D gene: TRBD1; CDR3 protein: CASVADRVGNEQFF; CDR3 DNA: TGTGCCAGCGTAGCGGACAGGGTGGGCAATGAGCAGTTCTTC
CDR3 length: 13; V gene: TRBV30; J gene: TRBJ1-5; clone size: .; D gene: TRBD1; CDR3 protein: CAWTPGGNQPQHF; CDR3 DNA: TGTGCCTGGACCCCAGGGGGAAATCAGCCCCAGCATTTT
CDR3 length: 16; V gene: TRBV6-6; J gene: TRBJ1-5; clone size: .; D gene: .; CDR3 protein: CASSQRQEYSNQPQHF; CDR3 DNA: TGTGCCAGCAGTCAAAGACAGGAATATAGCAATCAGCCCCAGCATTTT
CDR3 length: 13; V gene: TRBV6-2/TRBV6-3; J gene: TRBJ1-2; clone size: .; D gene: .; CDR3 protein: CASSYSGDYGYTF; CDR3 DNA: TGTGCCAGCAGTTACTCAGGGGACTATGGCTACACCTTC
CDR3 length: 16; V gene: TRBV23-1; J gene: TRBJ2-5; clone size: .; D gene: TRBD1; CDR3 protein: CASSQSLAGQGETQYF; CDR3 DNA: TGCGCCAGCAGTCAATCGTTGGCGGGACAGGGGGAGACCCAGTACTTC
CDR3 length: 15; V gene: TRBV7-9; J gene: TRBJ2-5; clone size: .; D gene: .; CDR3 protein: CASSLGDINQETQYF; CDR3 DNA: TGTGCCAGCAGCTTAGGGGACATTAACCAAGAGACCCAGTACTTC
CDR3 length: 13; V gene: TRBV5-5; J gene: TRBJ1-2; clone size: .; D gene: .; CDR3 protein: CASSLGWAYGYTF; CDR3 DNA: TGTGCCAGCAGCTTGGGGTGGGCATATGGCTACACCTTC
CDR3 length: 12; V gene: TRBV2; J gene: TRBJ2-3; clone size: once; D gene: .; CDR3 protein: CASRWGGIVQYF; CDR3 DNA: TGTGCCAGCAGGTGGGGGGGCATCGTGCAGTATTTT
CDR3 length: 16; V gene: TRBV9; J gene: TRBJ1-3; clone size: once; D gene: .; CDR3 protein: CASSVGAQGGGNTIYF; CDR3 DNA: TGTGCCAGCAGCGTAGGGGCACAGGGTGGCGGAAACACCATATATTTT
CDR3 length: 14; V gene: TRBV30; J gene: TRBJ1-2; clone size: few; D gene: .; CDR3 protein: CAWREQGQLYGYTF; CDR3 DNA: TGTGCCTGGAGAGAACAGGGCCAGCTCTATGGCTACACCTTC
CDR3 length: 13; V gene: TRBV7-2; J gene: TRBJ2-5; clone size: .; D gene: .; CDR3 protein: CASTVGSGETQYF; CDR3 DNA: TGTGCCAGCACCGTAGGGTCGGGGGAGACCCAGTACTTC
CDR3 length: 13; V gene: TRBV5-4; J gene: TRBJ2-1; clone size: .; D gene: TRBD1; CDR3 protein: CASSLAGAGQEFF; CDR3 DNA: TGTGCCAGCAGCTTGGCCGGCGCGGGACAGGAGTTCTTC
CDR3 length: 14; V gene: TRBV6-5; J gene: TRBJ2-5; clone size: once; D gene: .; CDR3 protein: CASSYKPYAETQYF; CDR3 DNA: TGTGCCAGCAGTTACAAACCCTACGCGGAGACCCAGTACTTC
CDR3 length: 17; V gene: TRBV7-2; J gene: TRBJ2-7; clone size: .; D gene: TRBD2; CDR3 protein: CASSFSGGLAGTYEQYF; CDR3 DNA: TGTGCCAGCAGCTTTAGTGGGGGACTAGCGGGAACCTACGAGCAGTACTTC
CDR3 length: 15; V gene: TRBV7-9; J gene: TRBJ2-5; clone size: .; D gene: .; CDR3 protein: CASSLGGGRIGTQYF; CDR3 DNA: TGTGCCAGCAGCTTAGGGGGCGGCCGGATAGGGACCCAGTACTTC
CDR3 length: 13; V gene: TRBV2; J gene: TRBJ1-2; clone size: .; D gene: TRBD1; CDR3 protein: CASQDRGGRPHTF; CDR3 DNA: TGTGCCAGCCAAGACAGGGGAGGGCGTCCCCACACCTTC
CDR3 length: 15; V gene: TRBV2; J gene: TRBJ1-5; clone size: .; D gene: .; CDR3 protein: CASRDGQSVNQPQHF; CDR3 DNA: TGTGCCAGCAGGGACGGACAGTCAGTCAATCAGCCCCAGCATTTT
CDR3 length: 12; V gene: TRBV7-2; J gene: TRBJ1-2; clone size: .; D gene: .; CDR3 protein: CASSRGGDGYTF; CDR3 DNA: TGTGCCAGCAGCCGAGGGGGAGATGGCTACACCTTC
CDR3 length: 15; V gene: TRBV7-2; J gene: TRBJ1-2; clone size: .; D gene: TRBD1; CDR3 protein: CASSLGQGDLYGYTF; CDR3 DNA: TGTGCCAGCAGCTTAGGGCAGGGGGACCTCTATGGCTACACCTTC
CDR3 length: 15; V gene: TRBV25-1; J gene: TRBJ1-6; clone size: .; D gene: .; CDR3 protein: CASSPRGSYNSPLHF; CDR3 DNA: TGTGCCAGCAGCCCGCGGGGGTCCTATAATTCACCCCTCCACTTT
CDR3 length: 16; V gene: TRBV3-1/TRBV3-2; J gene: TRBJ2-1; clone size: .; D gene: TRBD2; CDR3 protein: CASSTPSGAGYNEQFF; CDR3 DNA: TGTGCCAGCAGCACCCCTAGCGGTGCGGGTTACAATGAGCAGTTCTTC
CDR3 length: 14; V gene: TRBV5-4; J gene: TRBJ2-5; clone size: .; D gene: .; CDR3 protein: CASSWRGGQETQYF; CDR3 DNA: TGTGCCAGCAGCTGGAGGGGAGGCCAAGAGACCCAGTACTTC
CDR3 length: 13; V gene: TRBV7-2; J gene: TRBJ2-1; clone size: .; D gene: .; CDR3 protein: CASSPPPYNEQFF; CDR3 DNA: TGTGCCAGCAGCCCCCCCCCATACAATGAGCAGTTCTTC
CDR3 length: 12; V gene: TRBV10-3; J gene: TRBJ1-2; clone size: .; D gene: .; CDR3 protein: CAIRPTGPGYTF; CDR3 DNA: TGTGCCATCAGGCCGACAGGTCCGGGCTACACCTTC
CDR3 length: 13; V gene: TRBV14; J gene: TRBJ2-7; clone size: .; D gene: TRBD1; CDR3 protein: CASSQVGTGLRYF; CDR3 DNA: TGTGCCAGCAGCCAAGTAGGGACAGGCCTTAGGTACTTC
CDR3 length: 14; V gene: TRBV20-1; J gene: TRBJ2-5; clone size: .; D gene: TRBD2; CDR3 protein: CSASRRERRETQYF; CDR3 DNA: TGCAGTGCTAGTCGGCGGGAGCGGAGGGAGACCCAGTACTTC
CDR3 length: 14; V gene: TRBV29-1; J gene: TRBJ1-4; clone size: .; D gene: .; CDR3 protein: CSVVGGASGEKLFF; CDR3 DNA: TGCAGCGTTGTTGGGGGGGCGTCGGGTGAAAAACTGTTTTTT
CDR3 length: 13; V gene: TRBV20-1; J gene: TRBJ2-7; clone size: .; D gene: TRBD2; CDR3 protein: CSASRTAGDEQYF; CDR3 DNA: TGCAGTGCTAGTCGGACAGCGGGGGACGAGCAGTACTTC
CDR3 length: 14; V gene: TRBV13; J gene: TRBJ2-7; clone size: .; D gene: .; CDR3 protein: CASSPGLAMGEQYF; CDR3 DNA: TGTGCCAGCAGCCCCGGGCTAGCGATGGGCGAGCAGTACTTC
CDR3 length: 10; V gene: TRBV30; J gene: TRBJ1-6; clone size: .; D gene: .; CDR3 protein: CAWGGAPLHF; CDR3 DNA: TGTGCCTGGGGGGGAGCACCCCTCCACTTT
CDR3 length: 12; V gene: TRBV6-5; J gene: TRBJ2-1; clone size: .; D gene: .; CDR3 protein: CASRRGWDTEFF; CDR3 DNA: TGTGCCAGCAGGCGAGGGTGGGACACAGAGTTCTTC
CDR3 length: 16; V gene: TRBV2; J gene: TRBJ2-7; clone size: .; D gene: .; CDR3 protein: CASRTQGGGLFYEQYF; CDR3 DNA: TGTGCCAGCAGAACACAGGGGGGGGGACTATTCTACGAGCAGTACTTC
CDR3 length: 15; V gene: TRBV10-3; J gene: TRBJ2-2; clone size: .; D gene: .; CDR3 protein: CAISGVPGPTGELFF; CDR3 DNA: TGTGCCATCAGTGGAGTGCCAGGGCCGACCGGGGAGCTGTTTTTT
CDR3 length: 18; V gene: TRBV7-9; J gene: TRBJ2-5; clone size: .; D gene: .; CDR3 protein: CASSLGSGRGNGQETQYF; CDR3 DNA: TGTGCCAGCAGCTTAGGATCTGGAAGGGGAAACGGGCAAGAGACCCAGTACTTC
CDR3 length: 18; V gene: TRBV5-1; J gene: TRBJ2-5; clone size: .; D gene: TRBD2; CDR3 protein: CASRPLPGLAGKGETQYF; CDR3 DNA: TGCGCCAGCAGACCTCTCCCGGGACTAGCGGGAAAGGGAGAGACCCAGTACTTC